The T cell receptor beta chain under discussion was sequenced for a study of T cell responses to AZD1222 COVID-19 vaccine. The CDR3 is 17 amino acids. Germline CDR1 MNHEY, CDR2 SVGEGT. With V trimmed by 4 bases and J by 7 bases, 16 bases remained unmatched. This clone was detected a few times. Assay used: immunoSEQ multiplex PCR; TCRdb lists only in-frame clones, some missing. The repertoire has 100,000 to 130,000 clones, approximately 86% of them found once; the top ten carry 3.5% to 4.5%. This material consisted of peripheral blood, taken on day 0 of AZD1222 vaccination. The rearrangement joins TRBV6-2 or TRBV6-3 to TRBJ2-1, with 7 positions matching TRBD2. The source of this sequence is an adult in good health. For the CDR3, the DNA is TGTGCCAGCAGTTTTTATGCGGGAGATGTGCTTAGGAATGAGCAGTTCTTC. Translation: CASSFYAGDVLRNEQFF.